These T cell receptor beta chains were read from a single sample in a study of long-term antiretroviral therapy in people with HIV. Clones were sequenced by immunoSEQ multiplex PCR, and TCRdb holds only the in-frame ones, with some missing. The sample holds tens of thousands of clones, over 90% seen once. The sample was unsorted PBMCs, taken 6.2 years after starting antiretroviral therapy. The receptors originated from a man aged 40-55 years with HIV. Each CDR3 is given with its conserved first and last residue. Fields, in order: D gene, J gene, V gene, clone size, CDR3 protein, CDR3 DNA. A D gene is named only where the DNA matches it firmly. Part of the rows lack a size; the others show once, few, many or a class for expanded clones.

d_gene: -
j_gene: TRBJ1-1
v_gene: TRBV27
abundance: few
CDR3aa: CASSLGRMNTEAFF
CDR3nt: TGTGCCAGCAGTTTAGGGAGGATGAACACTGAAGCTTTCTTT

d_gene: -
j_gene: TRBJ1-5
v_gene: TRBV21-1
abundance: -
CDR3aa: CASSKADQPQHF
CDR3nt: TGTGCCAGCAGCAAGGCAGATCAGCCCCAGCATTTT

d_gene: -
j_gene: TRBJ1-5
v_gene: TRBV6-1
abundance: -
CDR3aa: CASTTGIGSNQPQHF
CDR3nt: TGTGCCAGCACTACAGGGATAGGGAGCAATCAGCCCCAGCATTTT

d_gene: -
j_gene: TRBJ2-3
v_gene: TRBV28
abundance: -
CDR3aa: CASRGVGGGTQYF
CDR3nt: TGTGCCAGCAGAGGGGTGGGAGGTGGGACGCAGTATTTT

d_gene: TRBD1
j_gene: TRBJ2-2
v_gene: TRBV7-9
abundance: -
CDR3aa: CASSPSPGQYTGELFF
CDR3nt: TGTGCCAGCAGCCCGTCCCCGGGACAGTACACCGGGGAGCTGTTTTTT

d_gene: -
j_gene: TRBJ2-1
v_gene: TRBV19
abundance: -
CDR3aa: CASMRGGEQFF
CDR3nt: TGTGCCAGTATGAGGGGAGGTGAGCAGTTCTTC

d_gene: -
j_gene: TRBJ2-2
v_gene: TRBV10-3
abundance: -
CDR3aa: CAISETGDTGELFF
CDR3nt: TGTGCCATCAGTGAGACCGGGGACACCGGGGAGCTGTTTTTT

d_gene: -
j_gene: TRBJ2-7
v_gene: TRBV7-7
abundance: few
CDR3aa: CASSLSLADEQYF
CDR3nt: TGTGCTAGCAGCTTAAGTTTGGCAGACGAGCAGTACTTC

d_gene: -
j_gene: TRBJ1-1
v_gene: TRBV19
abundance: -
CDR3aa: CASSIGDGTEAFF
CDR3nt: TGTGCCAGTAGTATCGGGGACGGCACTGAAGCTTTCTTT

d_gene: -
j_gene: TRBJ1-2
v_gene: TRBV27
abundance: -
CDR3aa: CASGGGNGYTF
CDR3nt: TGTGCCAGCGGAGGGGGTAACGGCTACACCTTC

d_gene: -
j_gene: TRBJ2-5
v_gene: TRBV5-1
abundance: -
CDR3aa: CASSFGRSGETQYF
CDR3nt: TGCGCCAGCAGCTTTGGTCGTTCAGGAGAGACCCAGTACTTC

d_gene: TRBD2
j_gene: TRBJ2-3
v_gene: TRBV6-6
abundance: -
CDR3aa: CASNPLAPDTQYF
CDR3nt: TGTGCCAGCAATCCACTAGCGCCAGATACGCAGTATTTT

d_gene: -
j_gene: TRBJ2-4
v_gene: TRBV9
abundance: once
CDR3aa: CASSTRQENIQYF
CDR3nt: TGTGCCAGCAGCACCCGACAGGAAAACATTCAGTACTTC

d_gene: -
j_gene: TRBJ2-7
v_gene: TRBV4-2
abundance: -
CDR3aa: CASSQAQGGYEQYF
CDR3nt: TGTGCCAGCAGCCAAGCTCAGGGGGGCTACGAGCAGTACTTC

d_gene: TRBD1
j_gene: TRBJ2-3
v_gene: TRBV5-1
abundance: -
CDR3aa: CASSSTGTGERNTQYF
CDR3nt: TGCGCCAGCAGTTCAACTGGGACAGGGGAAAGGAATACGCAGTATTTT

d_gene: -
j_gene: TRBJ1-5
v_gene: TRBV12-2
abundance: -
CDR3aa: CASRRQDQDHNQPQHF
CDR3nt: TGTGCAAGTCGGCGTCAGGACCAGGATCATAATCAGCCCCAGCATTTT

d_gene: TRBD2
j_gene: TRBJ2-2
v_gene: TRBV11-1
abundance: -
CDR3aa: CASSPGGGELFF
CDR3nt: TGTGCCAGCAGCCCGGGGGGCGGGGAGCTGTTTTTT

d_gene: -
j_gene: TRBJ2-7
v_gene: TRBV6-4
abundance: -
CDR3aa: CASSDSSRDYEQYF
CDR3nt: TGTGCCAGCAGTGACTCGTCCAGGGACTACGAGCAGTACTTC

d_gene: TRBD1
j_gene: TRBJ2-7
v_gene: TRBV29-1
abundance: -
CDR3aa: CSGGVGGPNYEQYF
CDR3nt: TGCAGCGGAGGGGTAGGGGGCCCTAACTACGAGCAGTACTTC

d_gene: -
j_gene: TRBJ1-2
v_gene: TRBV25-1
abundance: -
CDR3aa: CASSAGDGGYTF
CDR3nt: TGTGCCAGCAGTGCCGGGGATGGTGGCTACACCTTC

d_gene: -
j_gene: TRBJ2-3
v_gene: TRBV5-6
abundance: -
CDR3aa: CASSLGADSTDTQYF
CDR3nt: TGTGCCAGCAGCTTAGGCGCGGATAGCACAGATACGCAGTATTTT

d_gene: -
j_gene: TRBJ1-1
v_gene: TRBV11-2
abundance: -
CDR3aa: CASSLVRDTEAFF
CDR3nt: TGTGCCAGCAGCTTAGTCAGGGACACTGAAGCTTTCTTT

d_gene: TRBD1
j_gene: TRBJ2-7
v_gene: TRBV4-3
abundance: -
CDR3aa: CASSQDYRGQGHEQYF
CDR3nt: TGCGCCAGCAGCCAAGATTATCGTGGACAGGGCCACGAGCAGTACTTC

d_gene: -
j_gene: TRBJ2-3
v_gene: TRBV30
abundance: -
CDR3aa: CAWSRGVYTDTQYF
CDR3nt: TGTGCCTGGAGTAGGGGAGTGTATACAGATACGCAGTATTTT

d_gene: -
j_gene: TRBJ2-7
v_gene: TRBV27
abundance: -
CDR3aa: CASSVYGGYGYEQYF
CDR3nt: TGTGCCAGCTCAGTTTATGGGGGGTATGGGTACGAGCAGTACTTC

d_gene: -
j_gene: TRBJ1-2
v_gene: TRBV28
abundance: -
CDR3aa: CASMQEVLNYGYTF
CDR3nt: TGTGCCAGCATGCAGGAGGTTTTAAACTATGGCTACACCTTC

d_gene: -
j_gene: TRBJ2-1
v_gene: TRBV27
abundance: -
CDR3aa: CASSLSNSYNEQFF
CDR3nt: TGTGCCAGCAGTTTATCCAACTCCTACAATGAGCAGTTCTTC

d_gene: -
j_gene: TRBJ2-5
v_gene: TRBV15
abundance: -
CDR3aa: CATSRLSDPEAQYF
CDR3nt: TGTGCCACCAGCAGACTATCAGACCCCGAGGCCCAGTACTTC

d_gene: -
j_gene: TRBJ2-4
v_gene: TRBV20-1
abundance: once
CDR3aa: CSGDKGNIQYF
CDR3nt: TGCAGTGGGGACAAGGGGAACATTCAGTACTTC

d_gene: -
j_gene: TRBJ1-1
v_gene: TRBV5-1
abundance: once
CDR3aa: CASSLMESVEAFF
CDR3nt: TGCGCCAGCAGCTTGATGGAGTCGGTTGAAGCTTTCTTT

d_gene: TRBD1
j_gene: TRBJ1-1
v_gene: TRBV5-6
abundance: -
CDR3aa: CASSLNTGARVNTEAFF
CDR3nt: TGTGCCAGCAGCTTAAATACAGGGGCGCGCGTGAACACTGAAGCTTTCTTT

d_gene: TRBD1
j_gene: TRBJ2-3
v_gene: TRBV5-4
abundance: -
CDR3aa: CASSPRGQGTDTQYF
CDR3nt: TGTGCCAGCAGCCCGAGGGGACAGGGGACAGATACGCAGTATTTT

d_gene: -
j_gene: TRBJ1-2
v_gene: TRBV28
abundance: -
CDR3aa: CASRGEGKWYGYTF
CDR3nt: TGTGCCAGCCGTGGAGAGGGAAAGTGGTATGGCTACACCTTC

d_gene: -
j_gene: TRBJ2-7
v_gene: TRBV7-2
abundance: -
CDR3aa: CASSLGLVVYEQYF
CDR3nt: TGTGCCAGCAGCTTAGGACTAGTGGTTTACGAGCAGTACTTC

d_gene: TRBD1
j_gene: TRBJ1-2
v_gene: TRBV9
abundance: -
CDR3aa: CASSAQTGQPNYGYTF
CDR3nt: TGTGCCAGCAGCGCCCAGACAGGGCAACCTAACTATGGCTACACCTTC

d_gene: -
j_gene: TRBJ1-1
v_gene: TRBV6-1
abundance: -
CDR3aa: CASRPSGQAFF
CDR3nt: TGTGCCAGCAGGCCATCAGGGCAAGCTTTCTTT

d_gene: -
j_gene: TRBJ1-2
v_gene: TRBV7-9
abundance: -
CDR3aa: CASSLDLYGYTF
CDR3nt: TGTGCCAGCAGCTTAGACCTGTATGGCTACACCTTC

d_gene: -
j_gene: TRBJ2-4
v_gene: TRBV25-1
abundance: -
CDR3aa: CASSEYGAKNIQYF
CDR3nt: TGTGCCAGCAGTGAATATGGGGCCAAAAACATTCAGTACTTC

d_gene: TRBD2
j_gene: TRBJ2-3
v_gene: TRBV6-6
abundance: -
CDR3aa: CASSNLAGRFTDTQYF
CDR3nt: TGTGCCAGCAGTAACCTAGCGGGGAGATTCACAGATACGCAGTATTTT

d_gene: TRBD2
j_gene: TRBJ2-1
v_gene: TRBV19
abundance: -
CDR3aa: CASSARITSGRYNEQFF
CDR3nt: TGTGCCAGTAGTGCCAGGATTACTAGCGGGCGTTACAATGAGCAGTTCTTC

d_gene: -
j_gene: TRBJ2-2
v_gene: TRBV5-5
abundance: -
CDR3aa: CASHRNTGELFF
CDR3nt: TGTGCCAGTCACCGCAACACCGGGGAGCTGTTTTTT

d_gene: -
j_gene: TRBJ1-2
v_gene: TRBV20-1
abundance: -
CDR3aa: CSVSGLDGYTF
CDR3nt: TGCAGTGTTAGCGGATTGGATGGCTACACCTTC

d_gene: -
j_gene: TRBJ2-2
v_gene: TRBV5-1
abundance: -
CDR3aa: CASSLTGSNTGELFF
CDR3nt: TGCGCCAGCAGCTTAACGGGCTCTAACACCGGGGAGCTGTTTTTT

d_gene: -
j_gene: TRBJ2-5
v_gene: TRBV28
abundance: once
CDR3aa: CASSLSETQYF
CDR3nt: TGTGCCAGCAGTTTAAGCGAGACCCAGTACTTC

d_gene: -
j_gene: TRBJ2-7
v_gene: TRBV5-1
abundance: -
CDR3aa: CASNLGGGSGVGEQYF
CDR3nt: TGCGCCAGCAATCTGGGAGGGGGGTCCGGGGTTGGCGAGCAGTACTTC

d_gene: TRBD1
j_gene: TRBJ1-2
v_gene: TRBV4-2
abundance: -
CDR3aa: CASSQDRTGSYTF
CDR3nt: TGTGCCAGCAGCCAAGATAGGACAGGGAGCTACACCTTC

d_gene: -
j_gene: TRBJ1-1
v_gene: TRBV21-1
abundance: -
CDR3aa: CASSKGVQARLNTEAFF
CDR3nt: TGTGCCAGCAGCAAAGGGGTTCAGGCGCGCTTGAACACTGAAGCTTTCTTT

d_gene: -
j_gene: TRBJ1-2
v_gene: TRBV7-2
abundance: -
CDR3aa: CASSSLFFSENGYTF
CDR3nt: TGTGCCAGCAGCTCTCTTTTTTTTTCGGAAAATGGCTACACCTTC

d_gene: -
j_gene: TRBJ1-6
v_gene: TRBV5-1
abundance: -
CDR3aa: CASSREGPGPNSPLHF
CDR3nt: TGCGCCAGCAGCCGAGAAGGACCGGGCCCTAATTCACCCCTCCACTTT

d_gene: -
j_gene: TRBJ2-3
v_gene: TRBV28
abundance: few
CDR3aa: CASSPRGLGGGAQYF
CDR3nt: TGTGCCAGCAGTCCGCGGGGTCTCGGAGGAGGCGCGCAGTATTTT

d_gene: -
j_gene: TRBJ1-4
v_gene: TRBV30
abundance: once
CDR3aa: CACTGTLGEKLFF
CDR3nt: TGTGCCTGTACCGGGACACTGGGTGAAAAACTGTTTTTT

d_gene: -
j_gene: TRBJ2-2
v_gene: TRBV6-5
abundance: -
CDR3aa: CASSSPGTNGELFF
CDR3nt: TGTGCCAGCAGTTCTCCCGGGACGAACGGGGAGCTGTTTTTT

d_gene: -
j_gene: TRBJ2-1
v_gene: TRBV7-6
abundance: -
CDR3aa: CASSHLTGGNEQFF
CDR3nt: TGTGCCAGCAGCCACCTGACTGGAGGCAATGAGCAGTTCTTC

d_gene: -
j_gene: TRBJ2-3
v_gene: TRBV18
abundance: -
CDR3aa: CASSRMGTDTQYF
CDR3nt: TGTGCCAGCTCACGTATGGGTACAGATACGCAGTATTTT

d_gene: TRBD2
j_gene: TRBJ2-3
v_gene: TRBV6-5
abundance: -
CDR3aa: CASRGGGFSTDTQYF
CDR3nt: TGTGCCAGCAGGGGCGGGGGGTTTAGCACAGATACGCAGTATTTT

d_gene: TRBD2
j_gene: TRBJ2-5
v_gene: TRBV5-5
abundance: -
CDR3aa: CASSTVAGAQETQYF
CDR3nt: TGTGCCAGCAGCACCGTAGCGGGGGCGCAAGAGACCCAGTACTTC

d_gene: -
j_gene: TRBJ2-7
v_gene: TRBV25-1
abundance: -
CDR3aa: CASSVDRPYYEQYF
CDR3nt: TGTGCCAGCAGTGTAGACAGGCCCTACTACGAGCAGTACTTC